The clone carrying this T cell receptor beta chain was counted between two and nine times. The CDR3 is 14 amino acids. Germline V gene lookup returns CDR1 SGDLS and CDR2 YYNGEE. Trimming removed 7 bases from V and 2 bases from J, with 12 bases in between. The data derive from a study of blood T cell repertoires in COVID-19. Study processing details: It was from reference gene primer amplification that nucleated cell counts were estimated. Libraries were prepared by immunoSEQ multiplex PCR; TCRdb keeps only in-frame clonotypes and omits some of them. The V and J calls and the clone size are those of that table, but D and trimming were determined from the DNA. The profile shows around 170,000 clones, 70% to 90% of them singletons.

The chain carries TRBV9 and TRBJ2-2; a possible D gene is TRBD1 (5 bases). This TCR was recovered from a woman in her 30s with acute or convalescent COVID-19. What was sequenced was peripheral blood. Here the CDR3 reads CASDRGDNTGELFF. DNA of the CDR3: TGTGCCAGCGATAGGGGCGATAACACCGGGGAGCTGTTTTTT.